A single sample is the source of the 24 T cell receptor beta chains below, sequenced in a study of blood T cell repertoires in COVID-19. Method: immunoSEQ multiplex PCR; TCRdb's copy keeps in-frame clones and lacks some. This table holds some 180,000 clones, 75% to 90% found once. The sequencing sample was made of peripheral blood. The receptors derive from a woman aged 55 to 70 with acute or convalescent COVID-19.

The genes are TRBV10-2 and TRBJ1-5; 7 bases are a match to TRBD1. The CDR3 has 13 amino acids. Germline V gene sequence: CDR1 WSHSY, CDR2 SAAADI. J lost 7 bases, V lost 6 bases, and 6 bases had no gene match. This CDR3 is CASSGTDGQPQHF. In DNA form, the CDR3 reads TGCGCCAGCAGCGGGACAGACGGCCAGCCCCAGCATTTT.

V and J are TRBV28 and TRBJ2-7, with D tentatively TRBD1 (6 bases). CDR3 size: 13 residues. The V gene lost 6 bases and the J gene lost 5 bases, with 14 bases spanning the gap. Germline-derived CDR1 and CDR2 are MDHEN and SYDVKM. CDR3 residues: CASRKQGRHEQYF. CDR3 nucleotide sequence: TGTGCCAGCAGAAAACAGGGTAGACACGAGCAGTACTTC.

This chain links TRBV6-1 with TRBJ2-1; maybe TRBD2 (5 bases). Germline lookup yields CDR1 MNHNS and CDR2 SASEGT. Trimming stripped 5 bases from V and 7 bases from J, with 12 bases between. The CDR3 loop spans 13 amino acids. The CDR3 here is CASSQSSGNEQFF. CDR3 in DNA: TGTGCCAGCAGTCAGTCTTCGGGGAATGAGCAGTTCTTC.

In this sample, this clone turned up once. The V and J genes are TRBV29-1 and TRBJ2-3, with 10 bases that match TRBD1. The CDR3 is made up of 14 amino acids. V lost 3 bases and J lost 6; bases outside the gene matches: 6. The germline CDR1 and CDR2 sequences are SQVTM and ANQGSEA. CDR3 DNA: TGCAGCGTTGACAGTGGGACAGGGGTGGATACGCAGTATTTT. Translation: CSVDSGTGVDTQYF.

This clone was detected a few times. The chain has TRBV29-1 and TRBJ1-2, with 9 bases that match TRBD1. Germline V gene lookup returns CDR1 SQVTM and CDR2 ANQGSEA. With 4 bases clipped from V and 6 bases from J, the junction kept 3 bases outside the gene matches. The CDR3 covers 12 residues. For the CDR3, the DNA is TGCAGCGTTGGACAGGGGGTCGATGGCTACACCTTC. Its translation: CSVGQGVDGYTF.

The chain employs TRBV28 and TRBJ2-2; TRBD2 is a possible D gene (5 bases). Germline V CDR1 and CDR2: MDHEN, SYDVKM. With 6 bases removed from V and 4 bases from J, the gap between germline ends came to 12 bases. The CDR3 has 14 residues. The DNA for the CDR3 is TGTGCCAGCAGCCCCGGGGTTTTCACCGGGGAGCTGTTTTTT. Its protein is CASSPGVFTGELFF.

The J gene is TRBJ1-2, the V gene TRBV19; 9 nucleotides align to TRBD1. J lost 8 bases, V lost 0 bases, and 7 bases had no gene match. Germline CDR1 and CDR2: LNHDA and SQIVND (reference sequence). The CDR3 runs 15 residues. This chain's CDR3 is CASSIDVDRGGGYTF. CDR3 sequence (DNA): TGTGCCAGTAGTATAGACGTGGACAGGGGTGGGGGCTACACCTTC.

The chain uses TRBV24-1 and TRBJ2-6; no reliable D call. The CDR3 is 14 residues long. Looked up from germline, CDR1 is KGHDR and CDR2 is SFDVKD. V was clipped by 9 bases and J by 3 bases, with 11 bases between them. The CDR3 here is CATSRSGGANVLTF. The CDR3 bases are TGTGCCACCTCTCGGAGTGGTGGGGCCAACGTCCTGACTTTC.

The chain joins TRBV28 to TRBJ1-6; TRBD1 might be the D (5 bases). Germline lookup yields CDR1 MDHEN and CDR2 SYDVKM. This CDR3 is 14 amino acids long. V was pared by 4 bases and J by 5 bases, with 9 bases between. This CDR3 is CASSWGRHNSPLHF. The CDR3 nucleotides are TGTGCCAGCAGTTGGGGCAGACATAATTCACCCCTCCACTTT.

Here the CDR3 DNA reads TGCAGTGCTAGTCCTACGCTGGGCACAGATACGCAGTATTTT. This gives the protein CSASPTLGTDTQYF. The genes are TRBV20-1 and TRBJ2-3; D unresolved. This CDR3 contains 14 residues. Germline V gene sequence: CDR1 DFQATT, CDR2 SNEGSKA (reference sequence). V gave up 3 bases and J gave up 1 base, with 11 bases separating them.

This clone has just a few counts. The rearrangement joins TRBV7-7 to TRBJ2-5, with D perhaps matching TRBD2 (5 bases). Germline values: CDR1 SSHAT, CDR2 FNYEAQ (reference sequence). There are 13 residues in the CDR3. The CDR3 DNA reads TGTGCTAGTGCCGGGATGCCCGGGGAGACCCAGTACTTC. It codes for CASAGMPGETQYF.

This chain joins TRBV7-2 and TRBJ2-7; weak D call: TRBD2 (5 bases). Germline V CDR1 and CDR2: SGHTA, FQGNSA. This CDR3 has 14 residues. Trimming took 4 bases from V and 2 from J, leaving 12 bases between them. CDR3 residues: CASSSSGMAYEQYF. The CDR3, as DNA: TGTGCCAGCAGCTCCTCCGGGATGGCCTACGAGCAGTACTTC.

The V and J genes are TRBV9 and TRBJ1-6; D not certain. In germline, CDR1 is SGDLS, CDR2 YYNGEE. V was shortened by 0 bases and J by 5 bases, with 6 bases between the two germline ends. This CDR3 has 14 residues. The CDR3 region has the DNA TGTGCCAGCAGCGTAGTAGCGAATAATTCACCCCTCCACTTT. Translated: CASSVVANNSPLHF.

This clone was found once. The CDR3, as DNA: TGTGCCAGCAAAAAAGAAGCGGGCAATGAGCAGTTCTTC. It codes for CASKKEAGNEQFF. The J gene is TRBJ2-1, the V gene TRBV2; perhaps TRBD2 as D (6 bases). In germline, CDR1 is SNHLY, CDR2 FYNNEI. CDR3 size: 13 residues. Deletions cut 7 bases from V and 6 bases from J, with 13 bases between.

The V and J genes are TRBV6-5 and TRBJ1-6, with D uncertain. V was pared by 6 bases and J by 2 bases, with 8 bases between. The V gene's germline CDR1 is MNHEY and CDR2 SVGAGI. The CDR3 has 14 amino acids. CDR3 residues: CASSPHTYNSPLHF. The CDR3 DNA reads TGTGCCAGCAGCCCACATACCTATAATTCACCCCTCCACTTT.

The gene calls are TRBV6-1 and TRBJ2-1, with a tentative D call TRBD2 (5 bases). V lost 3 bases and J lost 2, with 14 bases in between. This CDR3 has 16 amino acids. Germline CDR1 reads MNHNS; CDR2 reads SASEGT. The CDR3 region has the DNA TGTGCCAGCAGTGAGCGGGCGCTATCCACCTACAATGAGCAGTTCTTC. Translated: CASSERALSTYNEQFF.

The J gene is TRBJ2-1, the V gene TRBV30; 8 bases line up with TRBD2. V gave up 5 bases and J gave up 5 bases; unmatched junction bases: 11. The germline V gene has CDR1 GTSNPN and CDR2 SVGIG (reference sequence). This CDR3 has 15 residues. The CDR3 sequence is CAWFKGSGNNNEQFF. The CDR3 coding sequence is TGTGCCTGGTTCAAGGGTAGCGGGAACAACAATGAGCAGTTCTTC.

The chain joins TRBV27 to TRBJ1-3; maybe TRBD1 (5 bases). This CDR3 has 17 amino acids. Germline V gene data show CDR1 as MNHEY and CDR2 as SMNVEV (reference sequence). The V and J ends lost 7 bases and 0 bases respectively, with 19 bases between them. Here the CDR3 DNA reads TGTGCCAGCATTCTGAAGAACAGGTCCTACTCTGGAAACACCATATATTTT. It yields the protein CASILKNRSYSGNTIYF.

The table lists this clone with a count of one. At the DNA level, this CDR3 is encoded by other sequences in the same sample as well. The chain links TRBV30 to TRBJ1-2, with D possibly TRBD1 on 6 matching bases. Trimming cost V 5 bases and J 5 bases, with 9 bases left between them. The CDR3 length is 11 residues. Germline lookup yields CDR1 GTSNPN and CDR2 SVGIG (reference sequence). As DNA, the CDR3 is TGTGCCTGGGGGCAGGGGTATGGCTACACCTTC. Amino acids: CAWGQGYGYTF.

V usage is TRBV29-1 and J usage is TRBJ1-2, with unresolved D. Germline V gene lookup returns CDR1 SQVTM and CDR2 ANQGSEA. V lost 3 bases to trimming and J lost 2 bases, with 7 bases between them. This CDR3 comprises 12 residues. The CDR3 protein is CSVETPNYGYTF. The CDR3 DNA is TGCAGCGTTGAGACACCCAACTATGGCTACACCTTC.

The rearrangement uses TRBV5-1 and TRBJ2-1; D uncertain. Trimming stripped 0 bases from V and 7 bases from J, with 17 bases between. CDR3 size: 16 residues. CDR1 and CDR2 from the germline V gene are SGHRS and YFSETQ. The DNA for the CDR3 is TGCGCCAGCAGCTTGGGTGGTAGCTCGGTTCGGAATGAGCAGTTCTTC. It specifies CASSLGGSSVRNEQFF. The whole variable domain, filled in from reference TRBV5-1 and TRBJ2-1, reads KAGVTQTPRYLIKTRGQQVTLSCSPISGHRSVSWYQQTPGQGLQFLFEYFSETQRNKGNFPGRFSGRQFSNSRSEMNVSTLELGDSALYLCASSLGGSSVRNEQFFGPGTRLTVL.

This chain uses TRBV15 with TRBJ1-1; D remains unclear. The CDR3 loop spans 15 amino acids. CDR1 and CDR2 (germline): LNHNV, YYDKDF (reference sequence). The V end lost 1 base, the J end lost 12 bases, and 21 bases lay between the germline ends. CDR3 region: CATSRGEKPSTKTFF. Here the CDR3 DNA reads TGTGCCACCAGCAGAGGAGAGAAACCGAGTACTAAAACTTTCTTT.

This rearrangement joins TRBV9 to TRBJ1-5; tentative D call: TRBD1 (6 bases). The CDR3 is made up of 13 amino acids. Deletions cut 3 bases from V and 5 bases from J, with 9 bases between. Looked up from germline, CDR1 is SGDLS and CDR2 is YYNGEE. In nucleotides, the CDR3 is TGTGCCAGCAGCGCAGGGGAACATCAGCCCCAGCATTTT. Translated: CASSAGEHQPQHF.

The gene calls are TRBV24-1 and TRBJ2-1, with D unclear. Per germline, CDR1 KGHDR and CDR2 SFDVKD. The CDR3 has 11 residues. Trimming removed 3 bases from V and 10 bases from J, with 6 bases in between. The CDR3 is CATSDLEEQFF. In DNA, the CDR3 is TGTGCCACCAGTGATCTAGAAGAGCAGTTCTTC.